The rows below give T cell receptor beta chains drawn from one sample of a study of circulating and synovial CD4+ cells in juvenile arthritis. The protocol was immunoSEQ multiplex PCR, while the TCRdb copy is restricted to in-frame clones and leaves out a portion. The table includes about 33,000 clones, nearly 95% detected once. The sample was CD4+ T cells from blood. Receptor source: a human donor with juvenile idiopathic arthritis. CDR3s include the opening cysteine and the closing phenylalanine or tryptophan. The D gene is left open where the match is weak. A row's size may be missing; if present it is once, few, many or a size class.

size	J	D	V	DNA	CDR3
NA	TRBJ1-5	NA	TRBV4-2	TGTGCCAGCAGCCAAGATAGCCCGGATCAGCCCCAGCATTTT	CASSQDSPDQPQHF
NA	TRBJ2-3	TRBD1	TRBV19	TGTGCCAGTAGTAGACAGGGGACCACAGATACGCAGTATTTT	CASSRQGTTDTQYF
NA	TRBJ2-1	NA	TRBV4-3	TGCGCCAGCAGCCAAGAAGGCGGGAATGAGCAGTTCTTC	CASSQEGGNEQFF
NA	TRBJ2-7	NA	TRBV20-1	TGCAGTAAGGGGGGGGAGCAGTACTTC	CSKGGEQYF
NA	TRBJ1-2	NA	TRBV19	TGTGCCAGTAGTGGACTAGCGTATTCTAACTATGGCTACACCTTC	CASSGLAYSNYGYTF
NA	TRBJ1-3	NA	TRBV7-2	TGTGCCAGCAGCTCCTCCATAGGGAGGATAAACACCATATATTTT	CASSSSIGRINTIYF
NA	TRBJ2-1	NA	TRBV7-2	TGTGCCAGCAGCGTGGTCGTCGGGGGACACAATGAGCAGTTCTTC	CASSVVVGGHNEQFF
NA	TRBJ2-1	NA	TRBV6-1	TGTGCCAGCAGTGAAGAAGGGGGACGGACCAATGAGCAGTTCTTC	CASSEEGGRTNEQFF
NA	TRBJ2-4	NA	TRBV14	TGTGCCAGCAGCCAAGACGGCAAAAACATTCAGTACTTC	CASSQDGKNIQYF
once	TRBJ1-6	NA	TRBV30	TGTGCCTGGAATCCAGGAGGGGCTTCACCCCTCCACTTT	CAWNPGGASPLHF
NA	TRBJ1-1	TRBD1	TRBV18	TGTGCCAGCTCACCTGGACAGGCGAACACTGAAGCTTTCTTT	CASSPGQANTEAFF
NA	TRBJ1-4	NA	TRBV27	TGTGCCAGCAGTTTTGCGTCAACTAATGAAAAACTGTTTTTT	CASSFASTNEKLFF
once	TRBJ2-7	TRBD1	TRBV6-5	TGTGCCAGCAGTTACTCGGACAGGGGGACCTACGAGCAGTACTTC	CASSYSDRGTYEQYF
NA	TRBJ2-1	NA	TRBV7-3	TGTGCCAGCAGCTTAAGGGGCAGGACATACAATGAGCAGTTCTTC	CASSLRGRTYNEQFF
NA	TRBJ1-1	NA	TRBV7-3	TGTGCCAGCAGCAAGGGGAGGGGTAACACTGAAGCTTTCTTT	CASSKGRGNTEAFF
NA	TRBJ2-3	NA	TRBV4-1	TGCGCCAGCAGCCAAGATACGGCAGGAAGCACAGATACGCAGTATTTT	CASSQDTAGSTDTQYF
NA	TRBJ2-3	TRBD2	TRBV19	TGTGCCAGTAGTGGTCGGCTAGCGGGAGCGTCAGATACGCAGTATTTT	CASSGRLAGASDTQYF
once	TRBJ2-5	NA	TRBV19	TGTGCCAGTAGTATAGGAGTAGGATGGGAGCCCGAGACCCAGTACTTC	CASSIGVGWEPETQYF
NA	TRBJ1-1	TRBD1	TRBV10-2	TGCGCCAGCAGAGACAGGGCCCTGGGAGCCACTGAAGCTTTCTTT	CASRDRALGATEAFF
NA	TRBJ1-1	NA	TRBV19	TGTGCCAGTAGCGCGTCGGCTGAAGCTTTCTTT	CASSASAEAFF
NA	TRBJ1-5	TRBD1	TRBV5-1	TGCGCCAGCAGCTTTACAGGGGAGAACAATCAGCCCCAGCATTTT	CASSFTGENNQPQHF
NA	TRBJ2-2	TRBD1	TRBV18	TGTGCCAGCTCAACCGGGACAGGGAACACCGGGGAGCTGTTTTTT	CASSTGTGNTGELFF
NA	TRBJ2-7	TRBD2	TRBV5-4	TGTGCCAGCAGCTTTGGCGGGGGGGCCCCCTACGAGCAGTACTTC	CASSFGGGAPYEQYF
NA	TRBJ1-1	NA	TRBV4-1	TGCGCCAGCAGCCAGATTTGGGCCCACACTGAAGCTTTCTTT	CASSQIWAHTEAFF
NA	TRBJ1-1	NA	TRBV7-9	TGTGCCAGCAGGCTGAGGGCAGGTAGGGACACTGAAGCTTTCTTT	CASRLRAGRDTEAFF
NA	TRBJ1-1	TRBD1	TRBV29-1	TGCAGCGTTCGACAGGGCACGAACACTGAAGCTTTCTTT	CSVRQGTNTEAFF
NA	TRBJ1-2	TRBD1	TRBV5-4	TGTGCCAGCAGCTTCCGGGACAGGGGGCGCGAGGGCTACACCTTC	CASSFRDRGREGYTF
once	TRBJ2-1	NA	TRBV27	TGTGCCAGCAGTTGGAGGACTCGCTACAATGAGCAGTTCTTC	CASSWRTRYNEQFF
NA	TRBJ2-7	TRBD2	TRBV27	TGTGCCAGCAGTTCCTTGGGGAGGGGCTCGACCTACGAGCAGTACTTC	CASSSLGRGSTYEQYF
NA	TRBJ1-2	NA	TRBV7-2	TGTGCCAGCAGCATCCCGGGAGGTGCTAACTATGGCTACACCTTC	CASSIPGGANYGYTF
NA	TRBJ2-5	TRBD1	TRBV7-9	TGTGCCAACCTGACAGGGTCGAAGGCGACCCAGTACTTC	CANLTGSKATQYF
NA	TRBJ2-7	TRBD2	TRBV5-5	TGTGCCAGCAGCTGGGCCCCCAGCGGGCGGGGGGGCTACGAGCAGTACTTC	CASSWAPSGRGGYEQYF